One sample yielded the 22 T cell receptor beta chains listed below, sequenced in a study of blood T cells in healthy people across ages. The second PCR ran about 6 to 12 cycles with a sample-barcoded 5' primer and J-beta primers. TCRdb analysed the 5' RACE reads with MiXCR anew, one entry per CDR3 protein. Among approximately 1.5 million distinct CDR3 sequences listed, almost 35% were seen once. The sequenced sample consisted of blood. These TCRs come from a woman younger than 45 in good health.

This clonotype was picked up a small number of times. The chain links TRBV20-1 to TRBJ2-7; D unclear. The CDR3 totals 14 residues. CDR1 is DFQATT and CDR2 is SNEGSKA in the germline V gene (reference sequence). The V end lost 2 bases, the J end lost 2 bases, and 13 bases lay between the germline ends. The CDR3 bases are TGCAGTGCTAGAAGGCCGGAAAGGGCCTACGAGCAGTACTTC. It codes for CSARRPERAYEQYF.

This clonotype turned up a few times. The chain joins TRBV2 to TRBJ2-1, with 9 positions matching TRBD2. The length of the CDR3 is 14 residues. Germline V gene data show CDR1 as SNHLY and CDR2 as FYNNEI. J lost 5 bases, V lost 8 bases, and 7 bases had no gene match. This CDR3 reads CASQASGVDNEQFF. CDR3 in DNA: TGTGCCAGCCAGGCTAGCGGGGTAGACAATGAGCAGTTCTTC.

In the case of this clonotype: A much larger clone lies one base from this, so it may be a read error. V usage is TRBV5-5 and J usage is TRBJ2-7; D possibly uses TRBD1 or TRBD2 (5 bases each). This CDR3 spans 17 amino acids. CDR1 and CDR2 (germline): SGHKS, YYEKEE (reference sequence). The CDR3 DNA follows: TGTGCCGGCAGCATACGGATTGTGGGACGCGACTCCTACGAGCAGTACTTC. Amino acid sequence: CAGSIRIVGRDSYEQYF.

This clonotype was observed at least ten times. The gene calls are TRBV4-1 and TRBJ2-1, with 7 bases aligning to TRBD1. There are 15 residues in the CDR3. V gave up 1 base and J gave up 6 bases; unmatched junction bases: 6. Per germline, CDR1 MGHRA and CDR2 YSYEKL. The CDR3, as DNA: TGCGCCAGCAGCCAAGCTCCCGGGACAGTCAATGAGCAGTTCTTC. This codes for CASSQAPGTVNEQFF.

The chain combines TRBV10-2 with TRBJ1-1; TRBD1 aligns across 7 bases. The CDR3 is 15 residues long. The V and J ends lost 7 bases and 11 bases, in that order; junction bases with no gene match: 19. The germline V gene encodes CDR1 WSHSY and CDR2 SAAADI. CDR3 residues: CASTTSSTGKVGAFF. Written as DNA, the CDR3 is TGCGCCAGCACCACCTCCTCGACAGGGAAGGTAGGGGCTTTCTTT.

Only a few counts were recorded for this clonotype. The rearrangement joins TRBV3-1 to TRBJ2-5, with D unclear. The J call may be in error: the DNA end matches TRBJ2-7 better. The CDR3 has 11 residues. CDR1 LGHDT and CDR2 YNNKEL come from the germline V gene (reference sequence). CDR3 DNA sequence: TGTGCCAGCAGCCAAGGCACCGAGCAGTACTTC. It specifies CASSQGTEQYF.

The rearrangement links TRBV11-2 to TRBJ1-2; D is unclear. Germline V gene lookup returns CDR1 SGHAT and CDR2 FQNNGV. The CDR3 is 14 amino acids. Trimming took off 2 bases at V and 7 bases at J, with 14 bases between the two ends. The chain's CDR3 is CASSLRGIGFGYTF. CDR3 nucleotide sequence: TGTGCCAGCAGCTTACGAGGAATCGGGTTTGGCTACACCTTC.

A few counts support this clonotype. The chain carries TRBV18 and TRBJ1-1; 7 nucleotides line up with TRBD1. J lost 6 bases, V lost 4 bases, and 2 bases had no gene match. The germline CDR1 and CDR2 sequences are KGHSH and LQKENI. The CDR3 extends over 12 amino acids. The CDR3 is CASSQQGSEAFF. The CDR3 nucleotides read TGTGCCAGCTCACAACAGGGGTCTGAAGCTTTCTTT.

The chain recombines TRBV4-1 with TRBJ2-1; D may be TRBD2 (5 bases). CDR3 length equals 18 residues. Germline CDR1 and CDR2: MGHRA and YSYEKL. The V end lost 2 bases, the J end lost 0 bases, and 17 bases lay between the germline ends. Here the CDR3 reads CASSQRPEGSSSYNEQFF. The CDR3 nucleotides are TGCGCCAGCAGCCAACGTCCCGAGGGCTCGAGCTCCTACAATGAGCAGTTCTTC.

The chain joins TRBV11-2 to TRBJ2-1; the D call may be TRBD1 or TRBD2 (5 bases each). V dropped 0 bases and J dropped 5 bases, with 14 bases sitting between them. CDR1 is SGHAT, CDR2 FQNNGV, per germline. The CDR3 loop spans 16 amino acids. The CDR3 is CASSLEPGRGHNEQFF. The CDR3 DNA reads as TGTGCCAGCAGCTTAGAGCCGGGACGGGGCCACAATGAGCAGTTCTTC.

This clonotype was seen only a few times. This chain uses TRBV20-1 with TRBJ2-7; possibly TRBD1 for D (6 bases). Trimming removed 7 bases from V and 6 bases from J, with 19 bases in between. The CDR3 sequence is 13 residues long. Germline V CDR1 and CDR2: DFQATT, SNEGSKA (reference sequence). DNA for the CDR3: TGCAGTGGGTCCCACAGGGATCGGTCCGAGCAGTACTTC. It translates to CSGSHRDRSEQYF.

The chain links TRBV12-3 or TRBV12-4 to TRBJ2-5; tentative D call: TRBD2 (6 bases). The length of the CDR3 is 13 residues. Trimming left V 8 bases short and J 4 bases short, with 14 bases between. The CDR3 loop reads CASLEGGGETQYF. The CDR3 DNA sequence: TGTGCCAGCTTGGAGGGTGGGGGAGAGACCCAGTACTTC.

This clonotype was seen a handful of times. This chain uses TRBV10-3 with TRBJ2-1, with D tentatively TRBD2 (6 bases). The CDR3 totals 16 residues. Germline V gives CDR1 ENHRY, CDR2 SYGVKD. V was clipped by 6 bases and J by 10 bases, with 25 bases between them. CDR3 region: CAISLGISGAESEQFF. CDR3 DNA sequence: TGTGCCATCAGCCTAGGAATTAGCGGAGCGGAGAGCGAGCAGTTCTTC.

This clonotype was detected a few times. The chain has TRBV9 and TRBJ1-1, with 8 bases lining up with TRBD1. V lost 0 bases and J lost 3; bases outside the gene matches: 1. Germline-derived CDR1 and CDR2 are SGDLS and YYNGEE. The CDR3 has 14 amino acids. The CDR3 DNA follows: TGTGCCAGCAGCGTAGAACAGGGGGACACTGAAGCTTTCTTT. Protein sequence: CASSVEQGDTEAFF.

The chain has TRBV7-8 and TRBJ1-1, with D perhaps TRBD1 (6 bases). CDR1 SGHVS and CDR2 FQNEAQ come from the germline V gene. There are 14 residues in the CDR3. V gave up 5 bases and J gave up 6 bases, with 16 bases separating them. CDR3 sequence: CASSPTGPGAEAFF. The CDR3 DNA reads TGTGCCAGCAGCCCTACAGGGCCGGGGGCTGAAGCTTTCTTT.

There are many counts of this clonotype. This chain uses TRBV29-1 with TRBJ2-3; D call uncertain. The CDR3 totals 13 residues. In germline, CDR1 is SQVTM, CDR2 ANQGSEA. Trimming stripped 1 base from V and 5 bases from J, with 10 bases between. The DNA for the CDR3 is TGCAGCGTTGAAGCAATCCGATTAGATACGCAGTATTTT. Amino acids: CSVEAIRLDTQYF.

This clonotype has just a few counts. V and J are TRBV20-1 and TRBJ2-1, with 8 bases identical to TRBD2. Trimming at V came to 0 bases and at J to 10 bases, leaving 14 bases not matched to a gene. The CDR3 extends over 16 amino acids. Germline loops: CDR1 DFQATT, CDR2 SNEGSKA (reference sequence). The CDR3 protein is CSARDARTSISLEQFF. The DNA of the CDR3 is TGCAGTGCTAGAGATGCTAGGACTAGCATCTCGCTGGAGCAGTTCTTC.

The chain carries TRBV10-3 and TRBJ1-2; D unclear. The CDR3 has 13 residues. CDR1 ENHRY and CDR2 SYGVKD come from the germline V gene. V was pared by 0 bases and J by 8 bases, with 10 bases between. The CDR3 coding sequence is TGTGCCATCAGTGAGTCGGAGGTAGGAGGCTACACCTTC. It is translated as CAISESEVGGYTF.

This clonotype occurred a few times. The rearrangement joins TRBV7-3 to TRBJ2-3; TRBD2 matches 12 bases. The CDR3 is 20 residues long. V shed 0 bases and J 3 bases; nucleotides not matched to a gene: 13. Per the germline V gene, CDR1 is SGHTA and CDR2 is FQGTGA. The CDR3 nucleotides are TGTGCCAGCAGCTTAACCTCGATACCGACTAGCGGGAGTTTAACAGATACGCAGTATTTT. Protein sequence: CASSLTSIPTSGSLTDTQYF. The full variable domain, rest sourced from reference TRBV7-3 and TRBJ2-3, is GAGVSQTPSNKVTEKGKYVELRCDPISGHTALYWYRQSLGQGPEFLIYFQGTGAADDSGLPNDRFFAVRPEGSVSTLKIQRTERGDSAVYLCASSLTSIPTSGSLTDTQYFGPGTRLTVL.

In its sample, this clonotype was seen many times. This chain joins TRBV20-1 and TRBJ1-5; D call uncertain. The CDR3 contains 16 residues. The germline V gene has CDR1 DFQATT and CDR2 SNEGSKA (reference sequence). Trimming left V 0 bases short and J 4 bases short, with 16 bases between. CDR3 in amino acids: CSARDSRVRSNQPQHF. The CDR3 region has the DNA TGCAGTGCTAGAGATAGCCGGGTAAGGTCGAATCAGCCCCAGCATTTT.

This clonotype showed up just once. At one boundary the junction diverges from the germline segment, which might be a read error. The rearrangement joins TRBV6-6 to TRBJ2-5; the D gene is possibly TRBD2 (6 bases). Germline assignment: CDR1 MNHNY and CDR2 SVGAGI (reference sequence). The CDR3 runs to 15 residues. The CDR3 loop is CAGSSTGGKGETQYF. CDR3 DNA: TGTGCCGGCAGTTCCACTGGCGGGAAGGGAGAGACCCAGTACTTC.

CDR3 DNA sequence: TGTGCCAGCTCACGTGACTCGAGGGAGTCCCTAAGCACAGATACGCAGTATTTT. Protein sequence: CASSRDSRESLSTDTQYF. V usage is TRBV18 and J usage is TRBJ2-3; maybe TRBD2 (5 bases). Trimming removed 4 bases at V and 0 bases at J, with 20 bases between. There are 18 residues in the CDR3. Germline lookup yields CDR1 KGHSH and CDR2 LQKENI.